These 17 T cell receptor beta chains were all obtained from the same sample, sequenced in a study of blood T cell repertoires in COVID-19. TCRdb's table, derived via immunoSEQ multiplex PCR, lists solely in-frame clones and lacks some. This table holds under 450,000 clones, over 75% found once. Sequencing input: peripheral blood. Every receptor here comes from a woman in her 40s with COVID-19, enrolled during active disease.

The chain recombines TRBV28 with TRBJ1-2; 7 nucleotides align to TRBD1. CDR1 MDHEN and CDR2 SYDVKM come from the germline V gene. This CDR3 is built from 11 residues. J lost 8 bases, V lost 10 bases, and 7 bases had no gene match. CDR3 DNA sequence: TGTGCCATCCAAGGGGGCTCGGGCTACACCTTC. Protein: CAIQGGSGYTF.

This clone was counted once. Here the CDR3 reads CASSVTGNLGNGEQFF. DNA of the CDR3: TGTGCCAGCAGTGTTACAGGGAATCTCGGGAACGGTGAGCAGTTCTTC. The V and J genes are TRBV6-1 and TRBJ2-1; D might be TRBD1 (6 bases). The CDR3 extends over 16 amino acids. CDR1 is MNHNS and CDR2 is SASEGT in the germline V gene. The ends were cut back, 4 bases at V and 9 bases at J, with 22 bases in the middle.

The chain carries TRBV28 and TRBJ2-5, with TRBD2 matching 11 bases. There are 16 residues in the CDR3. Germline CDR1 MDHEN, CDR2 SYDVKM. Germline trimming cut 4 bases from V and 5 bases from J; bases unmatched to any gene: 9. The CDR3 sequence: CASSSLAGGQEETQYF. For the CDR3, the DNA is TGTGCCAGCAGTTCCTTAGCGGGAGGGCAGGAGGAGACCCAGTACTTC.

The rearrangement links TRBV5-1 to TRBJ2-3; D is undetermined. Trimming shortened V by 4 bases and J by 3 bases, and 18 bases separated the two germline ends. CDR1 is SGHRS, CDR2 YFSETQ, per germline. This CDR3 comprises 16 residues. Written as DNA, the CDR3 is TGCGCCAGCAGCAAAGGAAGCCCAGCGTCAACAGATACGCAGTATTTT. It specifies CASSKGSPASTDTQYF.

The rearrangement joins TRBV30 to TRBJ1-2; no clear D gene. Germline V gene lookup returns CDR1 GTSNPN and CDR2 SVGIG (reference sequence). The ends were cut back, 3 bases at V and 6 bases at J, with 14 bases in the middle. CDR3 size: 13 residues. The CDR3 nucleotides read TGTGCCTGGAGGCAACTGACAAGCAATGGCTACACCTTC. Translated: CAWRQLTSNGYTF. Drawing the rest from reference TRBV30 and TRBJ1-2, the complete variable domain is SQTIHQWPATLVQPVGSPLSLECTVEGTSNPNLYWYRQAAGRGLQLLFYSVGIGQISSEVPQNLSASRPQDRQFILSSKKLLLSDSGFYLCAWRQLTSNGYTFGSGTRLTVV.

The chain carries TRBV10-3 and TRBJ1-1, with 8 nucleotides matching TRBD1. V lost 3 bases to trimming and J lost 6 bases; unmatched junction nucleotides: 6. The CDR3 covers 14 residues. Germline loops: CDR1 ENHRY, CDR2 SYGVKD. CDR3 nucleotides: TGTGCCATCAGTGACTCTGGACAGGGAGCTGAAGCTTTCTTT. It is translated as CAISDSGQGAEAFF.

CDR3 region: CASSFTQRLGNTEAFF. CDR3 DNA: TGCGCCAGCAGCTTTACCCAGCGGCTGGGGAACACTGAAGCTTTCTTT. This chain joins TRBV5-1 and TRBJ1-1, with unresolved D. Trimming pared 2 bases from V and 1 base from J, leaving 15 bases between. There are 16 residues in the CDR3. Germline CDR1 and CDR2: SGHRS and YFSETQ.

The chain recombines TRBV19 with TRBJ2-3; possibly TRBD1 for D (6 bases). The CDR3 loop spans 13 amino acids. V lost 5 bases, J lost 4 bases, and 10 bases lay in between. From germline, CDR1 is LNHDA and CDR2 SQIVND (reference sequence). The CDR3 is CASSQDRPDTQYF. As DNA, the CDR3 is TGTGCCAGTAGTCAAGACAGGCCAGATACGCAGTATTTT.

The CDR3 coding sequence is TGCGCCAGCAGCCAAGATCGCGCGGCGAACACTGAAGCTTTCTTT. Protein sequence: CASSQDRAANTEAFF. The chain uses TRBV4-3 and TRBJ1-1; D is ambiguous. Germline CDR1 and CDR2: LGHNA and YSLEER. V dropped 0 bases and J dropped 1 base, with 9 bases sitting between them. The CDR3 extends over 15 amino acids.

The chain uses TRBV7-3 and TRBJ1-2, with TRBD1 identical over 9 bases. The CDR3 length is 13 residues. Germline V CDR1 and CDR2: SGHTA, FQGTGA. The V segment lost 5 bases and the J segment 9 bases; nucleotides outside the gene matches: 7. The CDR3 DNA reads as TGTGCCAGCAGCCCCGGGACAGGGATGAGCTACACCTTC. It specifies CASSPGTGMSYTF.

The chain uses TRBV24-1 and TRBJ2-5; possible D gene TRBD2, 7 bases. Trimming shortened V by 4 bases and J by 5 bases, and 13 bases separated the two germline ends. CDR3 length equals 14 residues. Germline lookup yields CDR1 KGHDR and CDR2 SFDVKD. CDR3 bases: TGTGCCACCAGTGAAGGGGGGGGCGTCGAGACCCAGTACTTC. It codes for CATSEGGGVETQYF.

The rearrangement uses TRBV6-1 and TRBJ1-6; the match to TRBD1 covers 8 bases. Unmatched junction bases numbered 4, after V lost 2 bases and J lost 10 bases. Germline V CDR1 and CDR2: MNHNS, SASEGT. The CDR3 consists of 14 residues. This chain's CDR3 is CASSENRGASPLHF. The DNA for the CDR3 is TGTGCCAGCAGTGAAAACAGGGGGGCCTCACCCCTCCACTTT.

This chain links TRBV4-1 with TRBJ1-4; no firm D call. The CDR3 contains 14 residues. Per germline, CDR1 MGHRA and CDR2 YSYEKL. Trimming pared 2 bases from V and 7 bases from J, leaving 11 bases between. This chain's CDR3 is CASSQSPGSEKLFF. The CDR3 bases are TGCGCCAGCAGCCAATCCCCCGGGTCTGAAAAACTGTTTTTT.

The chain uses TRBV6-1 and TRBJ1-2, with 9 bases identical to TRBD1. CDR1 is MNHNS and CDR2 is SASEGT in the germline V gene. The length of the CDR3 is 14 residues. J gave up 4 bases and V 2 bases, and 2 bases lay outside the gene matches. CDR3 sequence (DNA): TGTGCCAGCAGTGAAACGACAGGGGGCTATGGCTACACCTTC. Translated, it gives CASSETTGGYGYTF.

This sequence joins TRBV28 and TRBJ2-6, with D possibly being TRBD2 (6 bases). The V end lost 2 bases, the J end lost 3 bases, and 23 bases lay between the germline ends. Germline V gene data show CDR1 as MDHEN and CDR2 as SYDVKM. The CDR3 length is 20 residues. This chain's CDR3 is CASSLRLGRGTLGGANVLTF. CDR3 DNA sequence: TGTGCCAGCAGTTTACGACTGGGGAGAGGGACTTTAGGTGGGGCCAACGTCCTGACTTTC.

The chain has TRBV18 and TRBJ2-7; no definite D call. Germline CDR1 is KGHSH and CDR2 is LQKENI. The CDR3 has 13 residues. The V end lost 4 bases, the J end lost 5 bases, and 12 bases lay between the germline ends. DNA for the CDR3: TGTGCCAGCTCACTTAACGATGGAGACGAGCAGTACTTC. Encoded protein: CASSLNDGDEQYF.

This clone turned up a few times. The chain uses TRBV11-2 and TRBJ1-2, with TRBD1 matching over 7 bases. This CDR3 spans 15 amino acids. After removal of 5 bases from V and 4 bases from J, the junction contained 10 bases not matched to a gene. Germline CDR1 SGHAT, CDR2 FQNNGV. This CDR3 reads CASSPGQPGGYGYTF. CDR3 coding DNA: TGTGCCAGCAGCCCGGGACAGCCAGGAGGCTATGGCTACACCTTC.